This T cell receptor (beta chain) came from a study of monozygotic twins with inflammatory bowel disease. From germline, CDR1 is LNHDA and CDR2 SQIVND (reference sequence). This CDR3 spans 16 amino acids. TCRdb reprocessed the 5' RACE reads and reports one entry per CDR3 protein, with no DNA. The sample table includes approximately 330,000 distinct CDR3 sequences. The sequence derives from a human donor with ulcerative colitis or Crohn's disease, or a healthy co-twin of an affected twin (not recorded which). Input material: blood. V gene TRBV19 combines with J gene TRBJ2-2; TCRdb lists TRBD2, though no DNA is available to test this call. CDR3 amino acids: CASTRGLAVNTGELFF.